This T cell receptor (beta chain) was identified in a study of OX40 agonist ivuxolimab in advanced cancers. Some background on the complete study: Ivuxolimab, which targeted the costimulatory receptor OX40 (CD134), was an agonistic, fully human IgG2 monoclonal antibody. Partial responses were achieved by three dose-escalation patients, of whom one had hepatocellular carcinoma and two had cutaneous melanoma. In the dose-escalation cohort, around four fifths of patients were male, and the mean age was 60 years with a range of roughly 23 to 90. Intravenous ivuxolimab was administered to patients every 2 weeks at six dose levels: 0.01, 0.1, 0.3, 1.5, 3 and 10 mg/kg. The monotherapy dose-escalation portion (N of about 57 patients) of the phase I ivuxolimab trial is reported in the paper. Patients were allowed to have had prior anti-PD-1, anti-PD-L1 or anti-CTLA-4 therapy, and 30% to 40% of the dose-escalation patients had previously received checkpoint inhibitors. The point of sequencing TCRbeta in the periphery was to test whether ivuxolimab changed TCR sequence diversity and drove clonal T-cell expansion. Of the roughly 52 dose-escalation patients, hepatocellular carcinoma was present in some 19, melanoma in roughly 15, renal cell carcinoma in 9 and head and neck cancer in 9.

The trial excluded patients who had a history of autoimmune disease or who were on systemic immunosuppression. Peripheral blood for TCR sequencing was drawn from every dose cohort at baseline, at cycle 4 day 1 and at cycle 7 day 1. The samples were drawn from a first-in-human, open-label, multicenter phase I dose-escalation trial of ivuxolimab. Adults with locally advanced or metastatic head and neck squamous cell, hepatocellular, melanoma or renal cell carcinoma were enrolled in the trial. Before TCR sequencing, CD4+ T cells and CD8+ T cells from peripheral blood were sorted into separate populations. Concerning this clone itself: The specificity of this receptor is unknown. There are no base qualities to consult, and no much larger clone falls within one base.

Genomic DNA was extracted from sorted cells for sequencing of the TCRbeta CDR3 region. The immunoSEQ Assay was used for sequencing of TCRbeta CDR3 regions. TCRdb took over this immuneACCESS table, retaining in-frame rearrangements with V and J assigned. Such tables are incomplete; in checked studies, under half of the missing clones stem from an unresolved V gene, and the remainder is unexplained. The sample table records more than 50,000 clones; 82% of these occur just once. The ten largest clones add up to about 1.5% of the sample. Reading from cysteine to phenylalanine, the CDR3 counts 16 amino acids. Only the CDR3 DNA is retained, 48 bases long and in frame from the first base. The full study reports these points: In the 0.1-3.0 mg/kg groups, partial responders were among the patients with the lowest normalized peripheral clonal expansion, particularly in CD8+ T cells. After ivuxolimab, CD8+ T cells had more expanded clones than CD4+ T cells on average. At doses from 0.1 to 3.0 mg/kg, clonal expansion was seen in both CD4+ and CD8+ blood T cells between baseline and week 6. Low levels of normalized T-cell clonal expansion were also seen in some patients who did not respond. Which antigens the clonally expanded peripheral T cells were specific for was not determined.

This TCR came from an adult with an advanced solid tumor such as melanoma, head and neck, liver or kidney cancer. The sample in question was CD4+ or CD8+ T cells sorted from blood, obtained in a trial of the OX40 agonist ivuxolimab. The sequence links TRBV12-1 to TRBJ1-6; TRBD1, the table's D call, lacks a check against the DNA. TRBV12-1 is tagged as a pseudogene. The DNA is TGTGCCAGCAGCTACGGCGCTCAGGGTTATAATTCACCCCTCCACTTT. This translates into CASSYGAQGYNSPLHF.